The clone carrying this TCR beta chain has just one count. The data are from a study of blood T cell repertoires in COVID-19. Study details: The analysed material was cDNA or gDNA that came from T cells, B-cell-depleted T cells, or PBMCs.

The CDR3 runs to 16 residues. Germline values: CDR1 KGHSH, CDR2 LQKENI. With 2 bases removed from V and 4 bases from J, the gap between germline ends came to 17 bases. Profiling relied on immunoSEQ multiplex PCR, and the TCRdb table lists in-frame clones only, not all of them. The sample holds under 350,000 clones, approximately 90% seen once. Sequenced sample: PBMCs or T cells enriched from blood (not recorded which). The TCR was taken from a man aged 25 to 40 who had recovered from COVID-19. V is TRBV18 and J is TRBJ1-1, with D possibly being TRBD1 (6 bases). The CDR3 coding sequence is TGTGCCAGCTCACCAGGCTCAAGGGGAGGGGGCACTGAAGCTTTCTTT. Translated, it gives CASSPGSRGGGTEAFF.